This T cell receptor beta chain came from a study of blood T cells in healthy people across ages. General study findings and limits: Significant beta diversity loss was already apparent by age roughly 38, declining roughly linearly.

The CDR3 contains 15 residues. CDR1 and CDR2 (germline): LGHDT, YNNKEL (reference sequence). Between the trimmed V and J ends, which lost 1 base and 4 bases, there was a span of 13 bases. Sample-barcoded 5' priming and a J-beta primer mix drove a second PCR of roughly 7 to 11 cycles. Via MiXCR, TCRdb re-called the 5' RACE reads, giving one row per CDR3 protein. The data hold around 1,500,000 distinct CDR3 sequences, with roughly 40% observed a single time. Concerning this clonotype itself: The antigen is unknown.

J is TRBJ1-2 and V is TRBV3-1; no definite D call. Sequencing was performed on blood. The origin of this receptor is a woman aged 18 to 35 in good health. This chain's CDR3 is CASSQVGYRTYGYTF. The CDR3 DNA sequence: TGTGCCAGCAGCCAAGTGGGGTATAGGACCTATGGCTACACCTTC.